One sample yielded the 26 T cell receptor beta chains listed below, sequenced in a study of cytomegalovirus exposure and HLA in healthy donors. PCR employed 60 Vbeta and 13 Jbeta primers. The assay was immunoSEQ multiplex PCR, and TCRdb's table has in-frame clones only and misses some. The sample lists roughly 220,000 clones, 75% occurring once. The material sequenced was PBMCs. The receptors originated from a woman in her 30s in good health and CMV-seronegative.

The chain uses TRBV7-3 and TRBJ2-3, with 13 nucleotides matching TRBD2. V gave up 5 bases and J gave up 4 bases; unmatched junction bases: 3. Germline-derived CDR1 and CDR2 are SGHTA and FQGTGA. The length of the CDR3 is 15 residues. Here the CDR3 DNA reads TGTGCCAGCAGCCGGACTAGCGGGAGCGCAGATACGCAGTATTTT. Protein: CASSRTSGSADTQYF.

V usage is TRBV2 and J usage is TRBJ2-2; D call uncertain. V was pared by 0 bases and J by 6 bases, with 5 bases between. Germline CDR1 and CDR2: SNHLY and FYNNEI. CDR3 length: 13 amino acids. Here the CDR3 reads CASSEALSGELFF. The CDR3 region has the DNA TGTGCCAGCAGTGAAGCATTATCCGGGGAGCTGTTTTTT.

The chain recombines TRBV9 with TRBJ2-3; possible D gene TRBD1, 5 bases. This CDR3 region has 13 residues. V was clipped by 4 bases and J by 4 bases, with 10 bases between them. In germline, CDR1 is SGDLS, CDR2 YYNGEE. Written as DNA, the CDR3 is TGTGCCAGCAGCCAGGGTCACGCAGATACGCAGTATTTT. Translating it yields CASSQGHADTQYF. Full variable domain (missing parts from reference TRBV9 and TRBJ2-3): DSGVTQTPKHLITATGQRVTLRCSPRSGDLSVYWYQQSLDQGLQFLIQYYNGEERAKGNILERFSAQQFPDLHSELNLSSLELGDSALYFCASSQGHADTQYFGPGTRLTVL.

The gene calls are TRBV27 and TRBJ2-6, with 8 bases that match TRBD1. Unmatched junction bases numbered 6, after V lost 6 bases and J lost 2 bases. Germline loops: CDR1 MNHEY, CDR2 SMNVEV (reference sequence). The CDR3 extends over 16 amino acids. Here the CDR3 DNA reads TGTGCCAGCAGGCAGGGGGCGCTCGCTGGGGCCAACGTCCTGACTTTC. It encodes CASRQGALAGANVLTF.

The CDR3 loop is CASSEQFSNQPQHF. The CDR3 nucleotides read TGTGCCAGCAGTGAACAGTTTAGCAATCAGCCCCAGCATTTT. This chain uses TRBV6-1 with TRBJ1-5, with D uncertain. Germline V gene lookup returns CDR1 MNHNS and CDR2 SASEGT. The CDR3 loop spans 14 amino acids. V was shortened by 2 bases and J by 0 bases, with 5 bases between the two germline ends.

This clone appeared once. This sequence joins TRBV7-8 and TRBJ2-7; TRBD2 aligns across 8 bases. The CDR3 is 17 amino acids. CDR1 and CDR2 from the germline V gene are SGHVS and FQNEAQ. Trimming removed 0 bases from V and 2 bases from J; junction bases left unmatched: 9. The CDR3 DNA follows: TGTGCCAGCAGCTTAGCAGGGTTTAGCGGGGCCACCTACGAGCAGTACTTC. Its protein product is CASSLAGFSGATYEQYF.

The chain combines TRBV5-1 with TRBJ2-3; D gene uncertain. CDR1 is SGHRS and CDR2 is YFSETQ in the germline V gene. The length of the CDR3 is 14 residues. Trimming took 6 bases from V and 4 from J, leaving 15 bases between them. CDR3 amino acids: CASNIAMQADTQYF. As DNA, the CDR3 is TGCGCCAGCAATATCGCGATGCAGGCAGATACGCAGTATTTT.

This chain joins TRBV30 and TRBJ1-3; perhaps TRBD1 as D (5 bases). The CDR3 totals 14 residues. Germline loops: CDR1 GTSNPN, CDR2 SVGIG (reference sequence). V lost 5 bases to trimming and J lost 3 bases, with 14 bases between them. The CDR3 coding sequence is TGTGCCTGGCCGGACGGAGGGGATGGAAACACCATATATTTT. It translates to CAWPDGGDGNTIYF.

This clone was counted only a few times. This chain uses TRBV13 with TRBJ1-2; 10 nucleotides match TRBD1. The CDR3 runs 13 residues. V lost 5 bases to trimming and J lost 3 bases; unmatched junction nucleotides: 0. Germline CDR1 reads PRHDT; CDR2 reads FYEKMQ (reference sequence). The CDR3 region has the DNA TGTGCCAGCAGCGGGACAGGGGACTATGGCTACACCTTC. This encodes CASSGTGDYGYTF.

The V call is TRBV5-1, the J call TRBJ2-3, with TRBD2 identical over 13 bases. Germline CDR1 is SGHRS and CDR2 is YFSETQ. The CDR3 has 16 residues. With V trimmed by 5 bases and J by 5 bases, 8 bases remained unmatched. Written as DNA, the CDR3 is TGCGCCAGCAGTTCCACTAGCGGGGGGGCGGTAGATACGCAGTATTTT. Translating it yields CASSSTSGGAVDTQYF.

The chain joins TRBV7-8 to TRBJ2-3; D gene uncertain. This CDR3 spans 14 amino acids. CDR1 and CDR2 (germline): SGHVS, FQNEAQ. V was shortened by 2 bases and J by 5 bases, with 11 bases between the two germline ends. Here the CDR3 reads CASSLTFPKDTQYF. In nucleotides, the CDR3 is TGTGCCAGCAGCTTAACTTTCCCAAAAGATACGCAGTATTTT.

J is TRBJ2-1 and V is TRBV15; 8 bases align to TRBD2. Germline CDR1 LNHNV, CDR2 YYDKDF (reference sequence). The CDR3 runs 15 residues. J lost 7 bases, V lost 4 bases, and 9 bases had no gene match. DNA of the CDR3: TGTGCCACCAGCATAAGGACTAGCCTGCTAAATGAGCAGTTCTTC. Encoded protein: CATSIRTSLLNEQFF.

V usage is TRBV30 and J usage is TRBJ2-7; 16 bases match TRBD2. CDR1 is GTSNPN and CDR2 is SVGIG in the germline V gene (reference sequence). This CDR3 spans 22 amino acids. The V segment lost 3 bases and the J segment 1 base; nucleotides outside the gene matches: 21. CDR3 loop: CAWSNYHPGLAGGPARSYEQYF. In nucleotides, the CDR3 is TGTGCCTGGAGCAACTACCATCCGGGACTAGCGGGGGGGCCTGCGAGATCCTACGAGCAGTACTTC.

This clone was seen only once. This may arise from a read error, as a much more abundant clone is one base away. This sequence joins TRBV7-3 and TRBJ1-1; TRBD1 might be the D (5 bases). The germline CDR1 and CDR2 sequences are SGHTA and FQGTGA. V gave up 3 bases and J gave up 1 base, with 6 bases separating them. CDR3 length: 13 amino acids. The CDR3 sequence: CASSLTENTEAFF. CDR3 bases: TGTGCCAGCAGCTTGACAGAGAACACTGAAGCTTTCTTT.

The V gene is TRBV27, the J gene TRBJ1-5, with D maybe TRBD1 (5 bases). The CDR3 has 13 residues. Germline values: CDR1 MNHEY, CDR2 SMNVEV (reference sequence). With 3 bases removed from V and 5 bases from J, the gap between germline ends came to 8 bases. The CDR3 loop reads CASSFGGYQPQHF. The CDR3 nucleotides are TGTGCCAGCAGTTTCGGGGGTTATCAGCCCCAGCATTTT.

The chain combines TRBV2 with TRBJ2-3, with 9 bases matching TRBD2. This CDR3 has 16 residues. Per germline, CDR1 SNHLY and CDR2 FYNNEI. V was pared by 8 bases and J by 0 bases, with 9 bases of the junction left unmatched. In DNA, the CDR3 is TGTGCCAGCCTGGCTAGCGGGGCCTCTAGCACAGATACGCAGTATTTT. Residues: CASLASGASSTDTQYF.

On this clone itself: At one end the junction does not follow the germline gene, possibly because of a read error. The chain combines TRBV7-9 with TRBJ1-3; 7 nucleotides match TRBD1. Germline V gene lookup returns CDR1 SEHNR and CDR2 FQNEAQ (reference sequence). The CDR3 consists of 15 residues. CDR3 coding DNA: TGTTCCAGCAGCCGTACGACAGGGACTGGAAACACCATATATTTT. This encodes CSSSRTTGTGNTIYF.

The chain is built from TRBV7-3 and TRBJ2-3, with TRBD2 matching over 13 bases. V lost 8 bases to trimming and J lost 0 bases; unmatched junction nucleotides: 2. Germline V gives CDR1 SGHTA, CDR2 FQGTGA. The CDR3 length is 15 residues. The CDR3 nucleotides read TGTGCCAGCGGACTAGCGGGGGATAGCACAGATACGCAGTATTTT. This sequence encodes CASGLAGDSTDTQYF.

As to this clone: This sample includes further DNA sequences coding for the same CDR3. This chain links TRBV27 with TRBJ1-5, with TRBD1 as a possible D gene (5 bases). The CDR3 extends over 13 amino acids. Germline lookup yields CDR1 MNHEY and CDR2 SMNVEV (reference sequence). Trimming stripped 2 bases from V and 7 bases from J, with 9 bases between. CDR3 loop: CASSLGRGQPQHF. The CDR3 nucleotides are TGTGCCAGCAGTTTAGGAAGGGGCCAGCCCCAGCATTTT.

V is TRBV7-9 and J is TRBJ1-2; 11 positions match TRBD1. The CDR3 is 15 residues long. Trimming took 6 bases from V and 8 from J; bases not matched to a gene: 11. Germline V gene sequence: CDR1 SEHNR, CDR2 FQNEAQ (reference sequence). As DNA, the CDR3 is TGTGCCAGCAGTCTCCGGGACAGGGGGTCGGGAGGCTACACCTTC. Translated: CASSLRDRGSGGYTF.

The gene calls are TRBV6-5 and TRBJ1-5, with D maybe TRBD1 (6 bases). The CDR3 length is 13 residues. Between the trimmed V and J ends, which lost 5 bases and 4 bases, there was a span of 9 bases. Germline-derived CDR1 and CDR2 are MNHEY and SVGAGI. CDR3 in amino acids: CASSNDRNQPQHF. The DNA for the CDR3 is TGTGCCAGCAGTAACGACAGGAATCAGCCCCAGCATTTT.

The chain couples TRBV19 to TRBJ1-2; 9 bases line up with TRBD1. CDR1 is LNHDA, CDR2 SQIVND, per germline (reference sequence). This CDR3 comprises 16 residues. Losses at the gene ends were 1 base for V and 6 bases for J; bases not matched to a gene: 9. CDR3 loop: CASSIVVMGQGNGYTF. DNA of the CDR3: TGTGCCAGTAGTATAGTGGTTATGGGACAGGGAAATGGCTACACCTTC.

This clone was picked up one time. The chain uses TRBV6-5 and TRBJ2-1, with D tentatively TRBD2 (6 bases). Germline assignment: CDR1 MNHEY and CDR2 SVGAGI. Trimming removed 2 bases at V and 3 bases at J, with 14 bases between. The CDR3 runs to 16 residues. CDR3 coding DNA: TGTGCCAGCAGTTACACTGGACTAAGACTCTACAATGAGCAGTTCTTC. This gives the protein CASSYTGLRLYNEQFF.

In DNA, the CDR3 is TGTGCCAGCACCCAAGGAGAGGGAAAGACCCAGTACTTC. Translation: CASTQGEGKTQYF. The V and J genes are TRBV9 and TRBJ2-5, with D possibly TRBD2 on 5 matching bases. Per germline, CDR1 SGDLS and CDR2 YYNGEE. This CDR3 spans 13 amino acids. Trimming pared 6 bases from V and 6 bases from J, leaving 15 bases between.

The chain uses TRBV12-5 and TRBJ2-5, with D possibly TRBD1 on 6 matching bases. Looked up from germline, CDR1 is LGHNT and CDR2 is FRNRAP. The CDR3 spans 14 residues. The germline V and J ends were trimmed by 6 bases and 4 bases, with 15 bases remaining between them. The CDR3 nucleotides are TGTGCTAGTGGCGTCGGACAGCTATTAGAGACCCAGTACTTC. Protein: CASGVGQLLETQYF.

The genes are TRBV7-6 and TRBJ1-1; D is unclear. This CDR3 contains 13 residues. Trimming took 2 bases from V and 1 from J, leaving 5 bases between them. Germline assignment: CDR1 SGHVS and CDR2 FNYEAQ. CDR3 sequence: CASSLQENTEAFF. Written as DNA, the CDR3 is TGTGCCAGCAGCTTACAGGAGAACACTGAAGCTTTCTTT.